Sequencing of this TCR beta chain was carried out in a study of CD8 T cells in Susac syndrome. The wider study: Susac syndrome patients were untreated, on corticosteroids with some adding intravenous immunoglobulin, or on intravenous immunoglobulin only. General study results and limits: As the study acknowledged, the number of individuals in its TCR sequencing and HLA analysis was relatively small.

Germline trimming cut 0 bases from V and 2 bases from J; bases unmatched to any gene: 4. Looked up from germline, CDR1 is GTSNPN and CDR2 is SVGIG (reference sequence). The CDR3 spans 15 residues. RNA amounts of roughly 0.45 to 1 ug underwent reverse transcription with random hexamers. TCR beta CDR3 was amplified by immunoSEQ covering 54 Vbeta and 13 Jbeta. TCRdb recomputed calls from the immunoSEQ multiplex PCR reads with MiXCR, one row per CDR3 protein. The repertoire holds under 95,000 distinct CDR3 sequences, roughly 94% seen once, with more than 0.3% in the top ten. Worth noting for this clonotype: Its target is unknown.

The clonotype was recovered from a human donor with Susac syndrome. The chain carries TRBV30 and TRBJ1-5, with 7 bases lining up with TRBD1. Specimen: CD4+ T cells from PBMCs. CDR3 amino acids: CAWSVTGVGNQPQHF. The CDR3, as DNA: TGTGCCTGGAGTGTAACAGGGGTGGGCAATCAGCCCCAGCATTTT.